This paragraph covers one TCR beta chain sequence. Its antigen is undetermined. Data came from immunoSEQ multiplex PCR; TCRdb stores just in-frame clones and leaves some out. Of some 290,000 clones listed, 85% are singletons. The entry originates in a study of Ad26.COV2.S vaccination and SARS-CoV-2 variants. The CDR3 sequence is 19 residues long. Regarding treatment: 19 received Ad26.COV2.S at low or high dose, single or two shots; roughly five received placebo; per-sample allocation not given. On day 63 after the first injection, vaccine and placebo recipients gave samples. Study-level results: Estimates derived from TCR breadth and depth analyses may have underestimated total T cell responses.

The chain joins TRBV1 to TRBJ1-3. TRBV1 is a documented pseudogene. The sequence was collected from a person aged 18-65 years who received the Ad26.COV2.S COVID-19 vaccine or a placebo. Sample: peripheral blood, taken in a trial of Ad26.COV2.S vaccine versus placebo. In nucleotides, the CDR3 is TGCACCAGCAGCCAAGTCCCCCCGGCCATCGGACGCTCTGGAAACACCATATATTTT. Residues: CTSSQVPPAIGRSGNTIYF.